This is a list of T cell receptor beta chains from one sample in a study of blood T cell repertoires in COVID-19. TCRdb's copy holds only in-frame clones and misses some; the assay was immunoSEQ multiplex PCR. The table lists some 250,000 clones, around 80% of them singletons. The sequencing input was peripheral blood. Receptors originate from a man aged 40-49 years with active or convalescent COVID-19. Each CDR3 is given with its conserved first and last residue. D genes are given only for firm matches. A row's size may be missing; if present it is once, few, many or a size class.

cdr3_length | j_call | clone_size | v_call | d_call | cdr3_aa | cdr3_nt
14 | TRBJ1-2 | . | TRBV4-1 | . | CASSQGQTNYGYTF | TGCGCCAGCAGCCAAGGACAGACTAACTATGGCTACACCTTC
18 | TRBJ2-5 | once | TRBV19 | TRBD2 | CASSPGLSSSGSGETQYF | TGTGCCAGTAGTCCCGGCTTGAGTAGTAGCGGGAGTGGGGAGACCCAGTACTTC
17 | TRBJ1-1 | few | TRBV5-1 | TRBD1 | CASSPRDRGAGDTEAFF | TGCGCCAGCAGCCCCCGGGACAGGGGGGCGGGGGACACTGAAGCTTTCTTT
13 | TRBJ2-5 | . | TRBV18 | . | CASSPPTVETQYF | TGTGCCAGCTCACCTCCTACCGTAGAGACCCAGTACTTC
15 | TRBJ1-2 | . | TRBV13 | TRBD1 | CASSLGQGAIYGYTF | TGTGCCAGCAGCTTGGGACAGGGGGCCATATATGGCTACACCTTC
16 | TRBJ1-2 | . | TRBV24-1 | TRBD1 | CATSDTGAPANYGYTF | TGTGCCACCAGTGATACAGGGGCCCCAGCTAACTATGGCTACACCTTC
15 | TRBJ1-2 | . | TRBV5-1 | . | CASSFTQTGSYGYTF | TGCGCCAGCAGCTTTACCCAAACAGGGAGCTATGGCTACACCTTC
13 | TRBJ1-1 | . | TRBV5-1 | TRBD1 | CASSGTGSSPAFF | TGCGCCAGCAGCGGGACAGGGTCCTCTCCAGCTTTCTTT
15 | TRBJ2-7 | once | TRBV25-1 | TRBD1 | CASSELGQETYEQYF | TGTGCCAGCAGTGAATTGGGACAGGAGACCTACGAGCAGTACTTC
15 | TRBJ2-5 | . | TRBV4-1 | . | CASSRTGTSQETQYF | TGCGCCAGCAGCCGCACCGGGACTTCCCAAGAGACCCAGTACTTC
17 | TRBJ1-2 | . | TRBV5-1 | TRBD1 | CASTLQTSSGTAYGYTF | TGCGCCAGCACCCTACAAACCTCGTCCGGGACAGCCTATGGCTACACCTTC
15 | TRBJ1-2 | . | TRBV6-1 | . | CASSEKGTGGYGYTF | TGTGCCAGCAGTGAAAAGGGGACGGGGGGCTATGGCTACACCTTC
14 | TRBJ1-1 | once | TRBV28 | TRBD1 | CASSFRTGVSEAFF | TGTGCCAGCAGTTTCAGGACAGGGGTGTCTGAAGCTTTCTTT
13 | TRBJ2-1 | . | TRBV11-3 | TRBD1 | CASRLTGDNEQFF | TGTGCCAGCAGACTCACAGGGGACAATGAGCAGTTCTTC
12 | TRBJ2-1 | . | TRBV11-3 | . | CASSLGSSEQFF | TGTGCCAGCAGCTTAGGGTCCAGTGAGCAGTTCTTC
14 | TRBJ1-4 | . | TRBV5-1 | . | CASSLTATNEKLFF | TGCGCCAGCAGCTTAACGGCAACTAATGAAAAACTGTTTTTT